Presented here are 27 T cell receptor beta chains from one specimen sequenced in a study of OX40 agonist ivuxolimab in advanced cancers. Generated by immunoSEQ multiplex PCR, the TCRdb table keeps only in-frame clones and is missing some. The sample lists 80,000 to 95,000 clones, just over 85% occurring once. The starting material was CD4+ or CD8+ T cells sorted from blood, obtained in a trial of the OX40 agonist ivuxolimab. The receptor set was obtained from an adult with an advanced solid tumor such as melanoma, head and neck, liver or kidney cancer.

The genes are TRBV6-5 and TRBJ1-4; D unclear. Trimming cost V 8 bases and J 8 bases, with 15 bases left between them. Germline CDR1 and CDR2: MNHEY and SVGAGI. This CDR3 comprises 13 residues. The CDR3 nucleotides read TGTGCCAGCCTTGGGCGGGAGGGCGAAAAACTGTTTTTT. Translating gives CASLGREGEKLFF.

The chain employs TRBV6-5 and TRBJ2-1; 7 bases align to TRBD1. This CDR3 is 15 amino acids long. Germline V CDR1 and CDR2: MNHEY, SVGAGI. V was clipped by 5 bases and J by 6 bases; unmatched bases: 10. The CDR3 is CASSPPKAGGNEQFF. In nucleotides, the CDR3 is TGTGCCAGCAGTCCGCCTAAGGCAGGGGGCAATGAGCAGTTCTTC.

The chain is built from TRBV5-1 and TRBJ1-1; D may be TRBD1 (5 bases). The CDR3 is 15 amino acids. V lost 4 bases and J 1 base, leaving 14 bases between the germline ends. Germline V CDR1 and CDR2: SGHRS, YFSETQ. The CDR3 loop reads CASSIGHGENTEAFF. CDR3 nucleotides: TGCGCCAGCAGCATTGGACACGGGGAGAACACTGAAGCTTTCTTT.

The rearrangement uses TRBV9 and TRBJ1-6, with D perhaps TRBD1 (5 bases). The germline V and J ends were trimmed by 4 bases and 10 bases, with 15 bases remaining between them. The CDR3 spans 14 residues. Germline V lookup: CDR1 SGDLS, CDR2 YYNGEE. The CDR3 sequence is CASSLGQGNSPLHF. In nucleotides, the CDR3 is TGTGCCAGCAGCCTCGGGCAGGGTAACTCACCCCTCCACTTT.

This clone was seen more than once but under ten times. CDR3 nucleotide sequence: TGTGCCAGCAGTTATCCGGACAGGGTTTCACCCCTCCACTTT. Its translation is CASSYPDRVSPLHF. The chain is built from TRBV6-6 and TRBJ1-6; TRBD1 matches at 8 bases. J gave up 9 bases and V 3 bases, and 4 bases lay outside the gene matches. Germline values: CDR1 MNHNY, CDR2 SVGAGI (reference sequence). CDR3 size: 14 residues.

This clone was counted once. V and J are TRBV6-1 and TRBJ2-7, with 9 bases identical to TRBD1. V shed 4 bases and J 2 bases; nucleotides not matched to a gene: 3. The CDR3 sequence is 14 residues long. Germline CDR1 reads MNHNS; CDR2 reads SASEGT. The CDR3 loop is CASSGDRVTYEQYF. The CDR3 DNA sequence: TGTGCCAGCAGTGGGGACAGGGTAACCTACGAGCAGTACTTC.

The J gene is TRBJ1-1, the V gene TRBV6-5; D is unclear. The V gene's germline CDR1 is MNHEY and CDR2 SVGAGI. V was cut by 1 base and J by 6 bases, with 12 bases left in between. The CDR3 has 14 residues. The CDR3 reads CASSYYGESAEAFF. The DNA for the CDR3 is TGTGCCAGCAGTTACTATGGGGAGAGCGCTGAAGCTTTCTTT.

The chain recombines TRBV11-2 with TRBJ2-6, with D perhaps TRBD2 (5 bases). CDR1 is SGHAT, CDR2 FQNNGV, per germline. The CDR3 sequence is 17 residues long. The V end lost 4 bases, the J end lost 0 bases, and 13 bases lay between the germline ends. CDR3 amino acids: CASSSLTGFSGANVLTF. The CDR3 coding sequence is TGTGCCAGCAGCTCACTAACGGGGTTCTCTGGGGCCAACGTCCTGACTTTC.

This rearrangement joins TRBV2 to TRBJ2-7; 10 bases are a match to TRBD1. The CDR3 loop spans 15 amino acids. The V segment lost 6 bases and the J segment 4 bases; nucleotides outside the gene matches: 9. CDR1 is SNHLY and CDR2 is FYNNEI in the germline V gene. CDR3 in amino acids: CASRRDRGKEYEQYF. CDR3 nucleotide sequence: TGTGCCAGCAGGAGGGACAGGGGCAAAGAGTACGAGCAGTACTTC.

This chain joins TRBV10-2 and TRBJ2-3, with D perhaps given as TRBD1 or TRBD2 (6 bases each). V was shortened by 5 bases and J by 2 bases, with 17 bases between the two germline ends. The CDR3 consists of 16 residues. From germline, CDR1 is WSHSY and CDR2 SAAADI. The CDR3: CASSTDRGAFTDTQYF. In DNA form, the CDR3 reads TGCGCCAGCAGTACCGATAGGGGGGCGTTCACAGATACGCAGTATTTT.

This clone came up once. The rearrangement links TRBV7-3 to TRBJ2-2, with 11 bases lining up with TRBD2. The V gene end was trimmed by 5 bases and the J gene end by 7 bases; junction bases not matched to a gene: 3. The CDR3 contains 14 residues. The germline gives CDR1 SGHTA, CDR2 FQGTGA. DNA of the CDR3: TGTGCCAGCAGCCTCGGGACTAGCGGCGGGGAGCTGTTTTTT. Protein product: CASSLGTSGGELFF. Together with reference TRBV7-3 and TRBJ2-2, the CDR3 gives the full variable domain: GAGVSQTPSNKVTEKGKYVELRCDPISGHTALYWYRQSLGQGPEFLIYFQGTGAADDSGLPNDRFFAVRPEGSVSTLKIQRTERGDSAVYLCASSLGTSGGELFFGEGSRLTVL.

The chain is built from TRBV4-3 and TRBJ1-2, with D tentatively TRBD1 (6 bases). Germline CDR1 and CDR2: LGHNA and YSLEER. Deletions cut 0 bases from V and 9 bases from J, with 14 bases between. The CDR3 covers 14 residues. The CDR3 reads CASSQDSSGQRYTF. CDR3 coding DNA: TGCGCCAGCAGCCAAGATAGCTCCGGACAGCGCTACACCTTC.

The rearrangement joins TRBV6-5 to TRBJ1-1, with D unclear. The CDR3 extends over 14 amino acids. Trimming cost V 5 bases and J 10 bases, with 20 bases left between them. The germline CDR1 and CDR2 sequences are MNHEY and SVGAGI. CDR3 in amino acids: CASSETFDGLGAFF. DNA for the CDR3: TGTGCCAGCAGTGAAACATTCGACGGACTGGGAGCTTTCTTT.

The chain has TRBV2 and TRBJ2-2; 7 bases agree with TRBD2. Per the germline V gene, CDR1 is SNHLY and CDR2 is FYNNEI. Trimming took 2 bases from V and 2 from J; bases not matched to a gene: 5. The CDR3 consists of 16 residues. The CDR3 sequence is CASSELGGGNTGELFF. The CDR3 region has the DNA TGTGCCAGCAGTGAACTAGGCGGGGGAAACACCGGGGAGCTGTTTTTT.

The chain employs TRBV5-1 and TRBJ1-5; possibly TRBD1 for D (6 bases). The V gene lost 4 bases and the J gene lost 7 bases, with 12 bases spanning the gap. The germline CDR1 and CDR2 sequences are SGHRS and YFSETQ. The CDR3 extends over 13 amino acids. The CDR3 region is CASSPTTGQPQHF. Written as DNA, the CDR3 is TGCGCCAGCAGCCCAACCACAGGGCAGCCCCAGCATTTT. Full variable domain (remainder filled in from reference TRBV5-1 and TRBJ1-5): KAGVTQTPRYLIKTRGQQVTLSCSPISGHRSVSWYQQTPGQGLQFLFEYFSETQRNKGNFPGRFSGRQFSNSRSEMNVSTLELGDSALYLCASSPTTGQPQHFGDGTRLSIL.

The chain recombines TRBV19 with TRBJ1-1; 7 bases match TRBD1. CDR1 and CDR2 from the germline V gene are LNHDA and SQIVND (reference sequence). The CDR3 consists of 13 residues. V shed 2 bases, J shed 8 bases, and the junction held 5 bases outside the gene matches. Here the CDR3 reads CASSIKADREAFF. The CDR3 DNA reads TGTGCCAGTAGTATAAAGGCGGACAGGGAAGCTTTCTTT.

V and J are TRBV6-6 and TRBJ1-2, with 7 bases identical to TRBD1. Germline V gene sequence: CDR1 MNHNY, CDR2 SVGAGI (reference sequence). The CDR3 is made up of 14 amino acids. V shed 6 bases, J shed 10 bases, and the junction held 14 bases outside the gene matches. CDR3 amino acids: CASSPIPDRAPYTF. The DNA of the CDR3 is TGTGCCAGCAGCCCTATACCCGACAGGGCGCCCTACACCTTC.

V usage is TRBV25-1 and J usage is TRBJ1-2, with 10 bases fitting TRBD1. V lost 1 base, J lost 6 bases, and 5 bases stayed unmatched. The CDR3 is 15 residues long. Germline values: CDR1 MGHDK, CDR2 SYGVNS. Written as DNA, the CDR3 is TGTGCCAGCAGTGAATTAAGACAGGGGGCGGATGGCTACACCTTC. Its translation: CASSELRQGADGYTF.

The chain joins TRBV11-2 to TRBJ2-2; 7 bases align to TRBD2. CDR3 size: 15 residues. J was trimmed by 5 bases and V by 1 base; bases with no gene match: 4. CDR1 is SGHAT, CDR2 FQNNGV, per germline. For the CDR3, the DNA is TGTGCCAGCAGCTTAGGTGTCGGGGGGACCGGGGAGCTGTTTTTT. Amino acids: CASSLGVGGTGELFF.

V usage is TRBV4-2 and J usage is TRBJ1-6; weak D call: TRBD1 (6 bases). V was shortened by 4 bases and J by 4 bases, with 17 bases between the two germline ends. This CDR3 has 17 residues. Germline assignment: CDR1 LGHNA and CDR2 YNFKEQ. The CDR3 here is CASSRSRRDNYNSPLHF. DNA of the CDR3: TGTGCCAGCAGCCGCTCCCGCCGGGACAATTATAATTCACCCCTCCACTTT.

The V gene is TRBV2, the J gene TRBJ2-6; 7 bases fit TRBD1. V lost 7 bases, J lost 2 bases, and 11 bases stayed unmatched. CDR3 length: 17 residues. Germline CDR1 and CDR2: SNHLY and FYNNEI. The chain's CDR3 is CASTRGPGGAGANVLTF. The CDR3 DNA reads as TGTGCCAGCACCAGGGGACCAGGGGGTGCTGGGGCCAACGTCCTGACTTTC.

The chain uses TRBV30 and TRBJ2-5, with 16 bases identical to TRBD2. The germline CDR1 and CDR2 sequences are GTSNPN and SVGIG (reference sequence). Losses at the gene ends were 8 bases for V and 7 bases for J; bases not matched to a gene: 4. The CDR3 spans 13 residues. DNA of the CDR3: TGTGCCGGGACTAGCGGGGGGGCTGTGACCCAGTACTTC. This gives the protein CAGTSGGAVTQYF.

This sequence joins TRBV2 and TRBJ2-7; D remains unclear. V was cut by 6 bases and J by 6 bases, with 18 bases left in between. CDR1 and CDR2 from the germline V gene are SNHLY and FYNNEI. The CDR3 covers 14 residues. Here the CDR3 reads CASSKGVVVGEQYF. The CDR3 coding sequence is TGTGCCAGCAGCAAAGGAGTAGTGGTGGGCGAGCAGTACTTC.

The chain couples TRBV5-1 to TRBJ2-3; D is ambiguous. V gave up 0 bases and J gave up 3 bases, with 8 bases separating them. Germline lookup yields CDR1 SGHRS and CDR2 YFSETQ. The CDR3 covers 14 residues. CDR3 DNA: TGCGCCAGCAGCTTGGGGATGGGAACAGATACGCAGTATTTT. Translation: CASSLGMGTDTQYF. Full variable domain (missing parts from reference TRBV5-1 and TRBJ2-3): KAGVTQTPRYLIKTRGQQVTLSCSPISGHRSVSWYQQTPGQGLQFLFEYFSETQRNKGNFPGRFSGRQFSNSRSEMNVSTLELGDSALYLCASSLGMGTDTQYFGPGTRLTVL.

This clone was seen a single time. This rearrangement joins TRBV2 to TRBJ1-4; no definite D call. This CDR3 is 13 amino acids long. V was clipped by 6 bases and J by 8 bases, with 13 bases between them. From germline, CDR1 is SNHLY and CDR2 FYNNEI. CDR3 protein: CASSVQVREKLFF. The CDR3 DNA sequence: TGTGCCAGCAGCGTCCAGGTTAGGGAAAAACTGTTTTTT.

This clone came up once. The V and J genes are TRBV12-2 and TRBJ1-2; the tabulated D call, TRBD1, remains unverified against the DNA. TRBV12-2 is a pseudogene locus. The CDR3 has 13 residues. This CDR3 is CAKSKGINYGYTF. The CDR3 region has the DNA TGTGCAAAGTCGAAGGGGATTAACTATGGCTACACCTTC.

The chain uses TRBV30 and TRBJ1-5; D call uncertain. V was shortened by 1 base and J by 0 bases, with 16 bases between the two germline ends. This CDR3 region has 17 residues. Germline V gene data show CDR1 as GTSNPN and CDR2 as SVGIG (reference sequence). CDR3 sequence reads: CAWSAIRSSDSNQPQHF. The CDR3 region has the DNA TGTGCCTGGAGTGCGATCAGGTCGTCAGATAGCAATCAGCCCCAGCATTTT.